This T cell receptor (beta chain) stems from a study of monozygotic twins with inflammatory bowel disease. This CDR3 is built from 16 residues. The germline CDR1 and CDR2 sequences are MDHEN and SYDVKM. TCRdb reprocessed the 5' RACE reads and reports one entry per CDR3 protein, with no DNA. This listing includes around 140,000 distinct CDR3 sequences. No T cells were sorted before total RNA was taken from whole blood. Sequenced sample: blood. V and J are TRBV28 and TRBJ2-4; with no DNA, the TCRdb D assignment of TRBD2 cannot be verified. The clonotype originates from a human donor with ulcerative colitis or Crohn's disease, or a healthy co-twin of an affected twin (not recorded which). This CDR3 is CASSLTLAGVGNIQYF.